This T cell receptor (beta chain) was retrieved from a study of T cells in Graves' hyperthyroidism and ophthalmopathy. Study-wide results and limits: Ophthalmopathy was identified by the model a median around 6 months ahead of onset.

Uncontrolled infection, other autoimmune disease, pregnancy and lactation each barred patients from inclusion. Amplification of TCR beta CDR3 regions was performed using RNA transcripts as template. Primed by the HTBI set, a first-round RT-PCR was run on the TCR CDR3. TCRdb ran MiXCR on the multiplex PCR reads and lists one entry per CDR3 protein. Of under 350,000 distinct CDR3 sequences detected, roughly 20% appear once; the ten largest clones hold around 54%. The CDR3 extends over 11 amino acids. The ends were cut back, 8 bases at V and 4 bases at J, with 9 bases in the middle. On this clonotype itself: Its antigen is unknown.

V gene TRBV12-3 or TRBV12-4 combines with J gene TRBJ2-7; TRBD1 might be the D (6 bases). This clonotype originated in a woman aged 50 to 60 with Graves' hyperthyroidism. The specimen was blood. The CDR3 bases are TGTGCCAGCGGACAGCGATACGAGCAGTACTTC. It is translated as CASGQRYEQYF.